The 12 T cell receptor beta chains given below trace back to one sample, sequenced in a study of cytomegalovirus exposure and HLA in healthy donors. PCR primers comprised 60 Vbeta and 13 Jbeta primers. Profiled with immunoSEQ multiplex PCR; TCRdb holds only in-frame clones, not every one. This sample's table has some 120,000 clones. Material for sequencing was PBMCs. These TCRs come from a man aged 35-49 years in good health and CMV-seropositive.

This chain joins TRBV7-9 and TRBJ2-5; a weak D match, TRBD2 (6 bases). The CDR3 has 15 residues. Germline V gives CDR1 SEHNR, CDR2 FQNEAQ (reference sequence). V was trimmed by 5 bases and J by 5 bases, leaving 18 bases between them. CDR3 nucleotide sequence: TGTGCCAGCAGCCCTAGGTCGGGAGAAGGGGAGACCCAGTACTTC. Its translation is CASSPRSGEGETQYF.

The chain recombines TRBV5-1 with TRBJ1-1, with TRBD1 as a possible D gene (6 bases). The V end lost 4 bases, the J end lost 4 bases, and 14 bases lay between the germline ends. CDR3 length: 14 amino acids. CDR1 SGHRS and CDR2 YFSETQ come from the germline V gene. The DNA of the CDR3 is TGCGCCAGCAGCGCCCAACAGGGTAGCACTGAAGCTTTCTTT. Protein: CASSAQQGSTEAFF. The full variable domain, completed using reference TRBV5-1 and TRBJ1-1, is KAGVTQTPRYLIKTRGQQVTLSCSPISGHRSVSWYQQTPGQGLQFLFEYFSETQRNKGNFPGRFSGRQFSNSRSEMNVSTLELGDSALYLCASSAQQGSTEAFFGQGTRLTVV.

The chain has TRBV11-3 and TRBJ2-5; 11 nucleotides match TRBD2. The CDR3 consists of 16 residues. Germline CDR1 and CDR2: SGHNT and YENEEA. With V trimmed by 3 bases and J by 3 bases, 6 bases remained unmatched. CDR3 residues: CASSLGLAESKETQYF. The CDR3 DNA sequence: TGTGCCAGCAGCTTGGGACTAGCGGAGTCAAAAGAGACCCAGTACTTC.

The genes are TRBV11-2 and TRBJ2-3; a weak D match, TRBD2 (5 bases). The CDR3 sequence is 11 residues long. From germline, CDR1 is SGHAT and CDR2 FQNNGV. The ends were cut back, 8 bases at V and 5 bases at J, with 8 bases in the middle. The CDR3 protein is CASRRGDTQYF. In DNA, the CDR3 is TGTGCCAGCCGCCGGGGAGATACGCAGTATTTT. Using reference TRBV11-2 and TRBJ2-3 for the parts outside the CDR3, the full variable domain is EAGVAQSPRYKIIEKRQSVAFWCNPISGHATLYWYQQILGQGPKLLIQFQNNGVVDDSQLPKDRFSAERLKGVDSTLKIQPAKLEDSAVYLCASRRGDTQYFGPGTRLTVL.

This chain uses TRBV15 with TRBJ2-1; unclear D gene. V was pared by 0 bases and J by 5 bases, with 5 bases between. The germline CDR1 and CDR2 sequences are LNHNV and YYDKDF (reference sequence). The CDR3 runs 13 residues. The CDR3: CATSRDYHNEQFF. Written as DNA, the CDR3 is TGTGCCACCAGCAGAGACTACCACAATGAGCAGTTCTTC.

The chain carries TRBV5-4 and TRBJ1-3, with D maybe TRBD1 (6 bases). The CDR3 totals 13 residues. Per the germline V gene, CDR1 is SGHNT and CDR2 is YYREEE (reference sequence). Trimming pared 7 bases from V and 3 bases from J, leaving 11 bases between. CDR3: CASALGGGNTIYF. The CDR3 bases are TGTGCCAGCGCCCTAGGGGGTGGAAACACCATATATTTT.

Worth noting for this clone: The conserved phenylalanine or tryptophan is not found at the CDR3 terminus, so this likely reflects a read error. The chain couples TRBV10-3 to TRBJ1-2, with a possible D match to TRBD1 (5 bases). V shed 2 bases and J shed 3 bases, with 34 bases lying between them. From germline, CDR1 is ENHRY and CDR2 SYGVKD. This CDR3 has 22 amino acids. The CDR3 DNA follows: TGTGCCATCAGTGAGGTGCAGGGAGGTGAATATGGAGGGCTCTTACTTCACTATGGCTACACCTTA. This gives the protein CAISEVQGGEYGGLLLHYGYTL.

The CDR3 nucleotides are TGTGCCAGCAGTCCATGGGCCCAAGAGACCCAGTACTTC. It encodes CASSPWAQETQYF. The J gene is TRBJ2-5, the V gene TRBV28; no clear D. Germline CDR1 is MDHEN and CDR2 is SYDVKM. Trimming stripped 5 bases from V and 1 base from J, with 8 bases between. This CDR3 comprises 13 residues.

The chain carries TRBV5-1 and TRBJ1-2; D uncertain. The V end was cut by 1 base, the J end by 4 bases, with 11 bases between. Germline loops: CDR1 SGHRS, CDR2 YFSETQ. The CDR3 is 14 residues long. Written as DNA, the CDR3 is TGCGCCAGCAGCTTGAGTAGGAGCTTCTATGGCTACACCTTC. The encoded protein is CASSLSRSFYGYTF. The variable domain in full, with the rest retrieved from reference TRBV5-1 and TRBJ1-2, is KAGVTQTPRYLIKTRGQQVTLSCSPISGHRSVSWYQQTPGQGLQFLFEYFSETQRNKGNFPGRFSGRQFSNSRSEMNVSTLELGDSALYLCASSLSRSFYGYTFGSGTRLTVV.

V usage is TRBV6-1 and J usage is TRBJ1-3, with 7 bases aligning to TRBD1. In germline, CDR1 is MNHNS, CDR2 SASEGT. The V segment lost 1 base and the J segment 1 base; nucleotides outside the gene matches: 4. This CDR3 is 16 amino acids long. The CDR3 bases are TGTGCCAGCAGTGAAGTTCCGACAGGGTCTGGAAACACCATATATTTT. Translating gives CASSEVPTGSGNTIYF.

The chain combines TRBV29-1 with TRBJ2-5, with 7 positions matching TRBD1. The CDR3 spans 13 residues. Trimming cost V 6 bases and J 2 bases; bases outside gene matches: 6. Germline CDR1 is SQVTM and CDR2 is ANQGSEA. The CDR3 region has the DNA TGCAGCGTGCGGACAGGCAAACAAGAGACCCAGTACTTC. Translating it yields CSVRTGKQETQYF.

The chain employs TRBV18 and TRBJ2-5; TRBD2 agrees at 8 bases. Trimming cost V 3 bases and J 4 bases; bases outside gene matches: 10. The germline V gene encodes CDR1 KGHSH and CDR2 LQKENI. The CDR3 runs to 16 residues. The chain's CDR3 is CASSPPSGSRGETQYF. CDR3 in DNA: TGTGCCAGCTCACCCCCCAGCGGGAGTAGAGGAGAGACCCAGTACTTC.